These 7 T cell receptor beta chains came from one sample sequenced in a study of blood T cell repertoires in COVID-19. Profiling relied on immunoSEQ multiplex PCR, and the TCRdb table lists in-frame clones only, not all of them. The table includes 250,000 to 300,000 clones, 86% detected once. The source material was peripheral blood. The receptors come from a man aged 18 to 30 with active or convalescent COVID-19.

The chain uses TRBV5-1 and TRBJ2-7; 11 bases map to TRBD1. The junction had 3 bases not matched to a gene; V was cut back by 0 bases and J by 1 base. The CDR3 consists of 16 residues. Germline V gene sequence: CDR1 SGHRS, CDR2 YFSETQ. CDR3 amino acids: CASSLAGDRGSYEQYF. In DNA, the CDR3 is TGCGCCAGCAGCTTGGCCGGGGACAGGGGGTCCTACGAGCAGTACTTC.

This chain joins TRBV5-1 and TRBJ2-3, with a weak D call TRBD1 (5 bases). CDR1 and CDR2 from the germline V gene are SGHRS and YFSETQ. The V end lost 4 bases, the J end lost 1 base, and 13 bases lay between the germline ends. The CDR3 loop spans 15 amino acids. The CDR3 loop is CASSLGRVRTDTQYF. CDR3 sequence (DNA): TGCGCCAGCAGCCTTGGCAGGGTTCGCACAGATACGCAGTATTTT.

The chain couples TRBV28 to TRBJ1-1; D is unclear. This CDR3 has 14 amino acids. The germline V gene has CDR1 MDHEN and CDR2 SYDVKM. Trimming took off 11 bases at V and 0 bases at J, with 16 bases between the two ends. The CDR3 DNA is TGTGCCTCCGAGGGCGGGCTTTTGAACACTGAAGCTTTCTTT. Protein: CASEGGLLNTEAFF. Variable domain in full (rest from reference TRBV28 and TRBJ1-1): DVKVTQSSRYLVKRTGEKVFLECVQDMDHENMFWYRQDPGLGLRLIYFSYDVKMKEKGDIPEGYSVSREKKERFSLILESASTNQTSMYLCASEGGLLNTEAFFGQGTRLTVV.

DNA for the CDR3: TGTGCCATCGGGTCCCTAGCGGGGGTTGGGGAGCTGTTTTTT. Translation gives CAIGSLAGVGELFF. This chain uses TRBV10-3 with TRBJ2-2; 10 bases map to TRBD2. CDR1 is ENHRY and CDR2 is SYGVKD in the germline V gene. The length of the CDR3 is 14 residues. Trimming at V came to 8 bases and at J to 8 bases, leaving 8 bases not matched to a gene.

The chain recombines TRBV20-1 with TRBJ2-5, with no clear D. The CDR3 runs to 13 residues. The germline V and J ends were trimmed by 3 bases and 5 bases, with 13 bases remaining between them. From germline, CDR1 is DFQATT and CDR2 SNEGSKA (reference sequence). The CDR3 loop reads CSASFTKTETQYF. The CDR3 DNA reads as TGCAGTGCTAGTTTTACTAAGACGGAGACCCAGTACTTC.

The chain links TRBV19 to TRBJ2-5; maybe TRBD2 (5 bases). V gave up 6 bases and J gave up 5 bases, with 10 bases separating them. This CDR3 comprises 12 residues. Germline V gene sequence: CDR1 LNHDA, CDR2 SQIVND (reference sequence). The DNA of the CDR3 is TGTGCCAGTAGCCCCCCGGGGGAGACCCAGTACTTC. Its translation: CASSPPGETQYF. Filled out from reference TRBV19 and TRBJ2-5, the complete variable domain reads DGGITQSPKYLFRKEGQNVTLSCEQNLNHDAMYWYRQDPGQGLRLIYYSQIVNDFQKGDIAEGYSVSREKKESFPLTVTSAQKNPTAFYLCASSPPGETQYFGPGTRLLVL.

This chain connects TRBV6-6 to TRBJ1-5, with a tentative D call TRBD1 (5 bases). This CDR3 region has 15 residues. Germline-derived CDR1 and CDR2 are MNHNY and SVGAGI (reference sequence). The V gene lost 5 bases and the J gene lost 9 bases, with 20 bases spanning the gap. The CDR3 reads CASSPRDSRGGPQHF. CDR3 nucleotide sequence: TGTGCCAGCAGTCCCCGGGACTCCCGGGGAGGGCCCCAGCATTTT.